This T cell receptor (beta chain) originates from a study of cytomegalovirus exposure and HLA in healthy donors. Study-wide points: The study recorded 150 to 200 TCR beta chains that were cytomegalovirus-associated. Analyzed later, association rates of TCRs varied across HLA loci, with DRB1 most and HLA-C fewest.

Regarding this clone: Its matching antigen is unknown.

CDR3 length: 14 residues. Trimming stripped 3 bases from V and 6 bases from J, with 11 bases between. Germline V lookup: CDR1 LNHDA, CDR2 SQIVND (reference sequence). The PCR ran on 60 Vbeta and 13 Jbeta primers. Per the original methods: In a later analysis, the count reached 76 million or so unique TCR beta chains, with around 10 million shared. Here immunoSEQ multiplex PCR was the method, and the copy in TCRdb shows in-frame clones only, minus some. For V, J and clone size, that table is used; D and trimming come from the DNA. The repertoire consists of some 130,000 clones, with under 85% occurring once and the leading ten covering more than 1.5%.

Sample: PBMCs. The chain employs TRBV19 and TRBJ2-2; D unclear. This receptor was obtained from a boy aged 5-17 years in good health and CMV-seronegative. The CDR3 loop is CASSISGLSGELFF. The CDR3 DNA sequence: TGTGCCAGTAGTATCTCAGGTTTATCCGGGGAGCTGTTTTTT.